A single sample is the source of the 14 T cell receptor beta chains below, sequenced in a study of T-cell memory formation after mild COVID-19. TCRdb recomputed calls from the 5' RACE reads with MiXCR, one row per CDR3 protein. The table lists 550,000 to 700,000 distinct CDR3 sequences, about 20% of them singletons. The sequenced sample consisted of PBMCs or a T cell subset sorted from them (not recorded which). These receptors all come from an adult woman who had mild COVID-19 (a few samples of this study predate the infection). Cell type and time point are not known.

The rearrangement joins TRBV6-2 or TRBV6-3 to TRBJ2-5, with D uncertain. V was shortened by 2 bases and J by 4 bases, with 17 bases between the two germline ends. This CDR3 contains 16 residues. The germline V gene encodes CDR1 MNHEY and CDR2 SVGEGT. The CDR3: CASSYLRVGQRETQYF. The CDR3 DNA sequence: TGTGCCAGCAGTTACCTTCGAGTGGGTCAGAGAGAGACCCAGTACTTC.

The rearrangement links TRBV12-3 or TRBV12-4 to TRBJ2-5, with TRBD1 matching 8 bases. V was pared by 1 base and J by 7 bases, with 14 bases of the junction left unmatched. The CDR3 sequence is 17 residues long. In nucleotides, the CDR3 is TGTGCCAGCAGTTTAGGTGGAATGGGACAGGTGTCCGGGACCCAGTACTTC. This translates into CASSLGGMGQVSGTQYF.

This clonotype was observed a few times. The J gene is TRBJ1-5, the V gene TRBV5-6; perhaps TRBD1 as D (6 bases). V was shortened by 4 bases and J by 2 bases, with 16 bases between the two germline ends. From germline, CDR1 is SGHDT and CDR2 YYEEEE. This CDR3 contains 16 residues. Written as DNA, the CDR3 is TGTGCCAGCAGCGAAACAGGGAATCGCGGCAATCAGCCCCAGCATTTT. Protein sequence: CASSETGNRGNQPQHF.

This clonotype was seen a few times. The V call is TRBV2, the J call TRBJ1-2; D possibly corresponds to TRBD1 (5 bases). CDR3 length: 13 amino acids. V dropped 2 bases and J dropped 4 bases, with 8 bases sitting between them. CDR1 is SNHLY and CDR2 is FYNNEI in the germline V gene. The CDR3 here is CASSELGPYGYTF. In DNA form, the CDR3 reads TGTGCCAGCAGTGAACTGGGACCCTATGGCTACACCTTC. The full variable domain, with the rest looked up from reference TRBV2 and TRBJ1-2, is EPEVTQTPSHQVTQMGQEVILRCVPISNHLYFYWYRQILGQKVEFLVSFYNNEISEKSEIFDDQFSVERPDGSNFTLKIRSTKLEDSAMYFCASSELGPYGYTFGSGTRLTVV.

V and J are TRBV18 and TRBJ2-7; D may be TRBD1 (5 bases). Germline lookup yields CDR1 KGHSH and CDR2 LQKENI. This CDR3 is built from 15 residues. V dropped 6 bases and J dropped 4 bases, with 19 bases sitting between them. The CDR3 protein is CASSLAVGVEYEQYF. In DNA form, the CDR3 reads TGTGCCAGCTCCTTGGCGGTAGGGGTGGAGTACGAGCAGTACTTC.

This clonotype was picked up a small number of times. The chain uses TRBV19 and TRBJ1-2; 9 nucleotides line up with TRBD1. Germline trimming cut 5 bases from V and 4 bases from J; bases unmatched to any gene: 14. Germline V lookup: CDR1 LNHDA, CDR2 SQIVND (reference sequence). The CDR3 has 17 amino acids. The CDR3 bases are TGTGCCAGTAGTTCAGGCACAGGGGGCGCGGGGTCCTATGGCTACACCTTC. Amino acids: CASSSGTGGAGSYGYTF.

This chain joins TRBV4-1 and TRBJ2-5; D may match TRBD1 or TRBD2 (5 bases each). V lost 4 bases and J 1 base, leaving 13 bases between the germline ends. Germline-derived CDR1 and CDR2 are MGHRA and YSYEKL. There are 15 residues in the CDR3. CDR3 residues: CASSRGGTAQETQYF. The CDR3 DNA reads TGCGCCAGCAGCCGAGGTGGGACCGCCCAAGAGACCCAGTACTTC.

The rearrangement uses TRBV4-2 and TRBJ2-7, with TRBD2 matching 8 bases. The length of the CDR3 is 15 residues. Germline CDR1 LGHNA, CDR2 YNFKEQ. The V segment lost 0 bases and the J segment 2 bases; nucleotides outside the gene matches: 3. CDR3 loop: CASSQDLAGTYEQYF. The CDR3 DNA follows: TGTGCCAGCAGCCAAGATCTAGCGGGTACCTACGAGCAGTACTTC.

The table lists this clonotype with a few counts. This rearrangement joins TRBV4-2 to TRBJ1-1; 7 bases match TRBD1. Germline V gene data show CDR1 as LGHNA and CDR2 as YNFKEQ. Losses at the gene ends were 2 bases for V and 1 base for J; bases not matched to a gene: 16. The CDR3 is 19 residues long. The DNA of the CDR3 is TGTGCCAGCAGCCAACCGACAGGGTCCTGGCCGAGAGAGAACACTGAAGCTTTCTTT. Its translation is CASSQPTGSWPRENTEAFF.

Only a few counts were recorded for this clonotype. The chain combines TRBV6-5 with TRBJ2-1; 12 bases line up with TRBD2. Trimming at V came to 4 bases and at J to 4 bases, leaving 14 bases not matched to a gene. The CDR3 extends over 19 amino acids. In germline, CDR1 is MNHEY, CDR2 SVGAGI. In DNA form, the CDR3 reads TGTGCCAGCAGTTTGACTAGCGGGAGAGCCGTGTTGGATTACAATGAGCAGTTCTTC. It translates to CASSLTSGRAVLDYNEQFF.

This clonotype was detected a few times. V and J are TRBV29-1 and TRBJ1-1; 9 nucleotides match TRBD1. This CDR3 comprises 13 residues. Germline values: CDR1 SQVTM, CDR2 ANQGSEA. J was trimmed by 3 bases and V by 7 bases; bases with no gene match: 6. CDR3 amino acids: CSAGTGRDTEAFF. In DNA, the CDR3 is TGCAGCGCCGGGACAGGGAGAGACACTGAAGCTTTCTTT.

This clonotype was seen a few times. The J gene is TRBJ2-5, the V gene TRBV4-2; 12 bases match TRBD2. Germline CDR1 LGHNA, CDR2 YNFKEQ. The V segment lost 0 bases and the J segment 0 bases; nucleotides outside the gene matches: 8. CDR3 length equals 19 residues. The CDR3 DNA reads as TGTGCCAGCAGCCAAGACCCCGGGACTAGCGGGTCCTACCAAGAGACCCAGTACTTC. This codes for CASSQDPGTSGSYQETQYF.

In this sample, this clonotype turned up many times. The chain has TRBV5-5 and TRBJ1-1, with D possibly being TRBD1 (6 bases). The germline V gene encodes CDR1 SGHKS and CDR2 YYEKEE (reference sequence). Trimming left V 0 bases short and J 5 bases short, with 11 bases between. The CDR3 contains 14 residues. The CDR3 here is CASSLGGAWTEAFF. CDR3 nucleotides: TGTGCCAGCAGCTTGGGGGGGGCATGGACTGAAGCTTTCTTT.

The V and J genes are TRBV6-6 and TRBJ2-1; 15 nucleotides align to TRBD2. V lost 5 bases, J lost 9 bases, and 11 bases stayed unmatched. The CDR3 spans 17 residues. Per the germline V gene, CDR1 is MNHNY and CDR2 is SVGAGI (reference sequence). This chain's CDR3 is CASSPLGLAGGWVEQFF. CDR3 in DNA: TGTGCCAGCAGTCCCCTGGGACTAGCGGGAGGATGGGTTGAGCAGTTCTTC.